Shown below are 10 T cell receptor beta chains from a single sample sequenced in a study of T cells in Graves' hyperthyroidism and ophthalmopathy. Researchers took RNA transcripts and amplified the TCR beta CDR3 regions from them. An initial round of RT-PCR targeting the TCR CDR3 relied on the HTBI primer set. TCRdb passed the multiplex PCR reads through MiXCR, listing each CDR3 protein once. Here the sample spans under 550,000 distinct CDR3 sequences, roughly 13% being singletons. Sequencing input: blood. Source of these receptors: a woman aged 18-29 years with Graves' hyperthyroidism.

Ten or more counts support this clonotype. The rearrangement joins TRBV11-2 to TRBJ1-1, with TRBD1 as a possible D gene (6 bases). CDR1 is SGHAT, CDR2 FQNNGV, per germline. This CDR3 is 12 amino acids long. Trimming shortened V by 6 bases and J by 7 bases, and 12 bases separated the two germline ends. CDR3 DNA sequence: TGTGCCAGCAGGGCGGGGGCAGTTGAAGCTTTCTTT. This encodes CASRAGAVEAFF. The full variable domain, completed using reference TRBV11-2 and TRBJ1-1, is EAGVAQSPRYKIIEKRQSVAFWCNPISGHATLYWYQQILGQGPKLLIQFQNNGVVDDSQLPKDRFSAERLKGVDSTLKIQPAKLEDSAVYLCASRAGAVEAFFGQGTRLTVV.

This clonotype was counted many times. The germline gene is not matched at one end of the junction; a read error may be the cause. This chain connects TRBV27 to TRBJ2-1; weak D call: TRBD2 (5 bases). The CDR3 runs to 13 residues. Per germline, CDR1 MNHEY and CDR2 SMNVEV (reference sequence). CDR3 nucleotide sequence: TGCGCCAGCAGCTCAAGCGGCGGCAATGAGCAGTTCTTC. This encodes CASSSSGGNEQFF.

Many counts were recorded for this clonotype. This chain links TRBV30 with TRBJ1-2; D is uncertain. CDR3 length: 13 amino acids. Germline loops: CDR1 GTSNPN, CDR2 SVGIG (reference sequence). Deletions cut 0 bases from V and 4 bases from J, with 9 bases between. The CDR3: CAWSVRFGYGYTF. CDR3 sequence (DNA): TGTGCCTGGAGTGTACGTTTTGGCTATGGCTACACCTTC.

On this clonotype: A much larger clonotype is one base distant, so this may be a read error. This chain uses TRBV6-2 or TRBV6-3 with TRBJ2-2; D uncertain. V was clipped by 6 bases and J by 7 bases, with 6 bases between them. CDR3 length: 11 residues. Germline V lookup: CDR1 MNHEY, CDR2 SVGEGT. CDR3 amino acids: CASSHSGELFF. CDR3 nucleotides: TGTGCCAGCAGCCACAGCGGGGAGCTGTTTTTT.

This clonotype was detected many times. Relative to the germline gene, one junction end is altered; a read error may explain this. The J gene is TRBJ2-5, the V gene TRBV4-3; 11 bases align to TRBD2. CDR1 and CDR2 (germline): LGHNA, YSLEER. The CDR3 is made up of 15 amino acids. The CDR3 loop reads CASSQGLAGGETQYF. For the CDR3, the DNA is TGTGCCAGCAGCCAGGGGCTAGCGGGAGGAGAGACCCAGTACTTC.

This clonotype was seen many times. The rearrangement links TRBV2 to TRBJ2-3; 9 bases line up with TRBD2. Per the germline V gene, CDR1 is SNHLY and CDR2 is FYNNEI. The V segment lost 10 bases and the J segment 2 bases; nucleotides outside the gene matches: 13. This CDR3 has 16 amino acids. CDR3 DNA: TGTGCCATCATGGGGGGGCTAGCGGGATTCACAGATACGCAGTATTTT. This codes for CAIMGGLAGFTDTQYF. Filled out from reference TRBV2 and TRBJ2-3, the complete variable domain reads EPEVTQTPSHQVTQMGQEVILRCVPISNHLYFYWYRQILGQKVEFLVSFYNNEISEKSEIFDDQFSVERPDGSNFTLKIRSTKLEDSAMYFCAIMGGLAGFTDTQYFGPGTRLTVL.

This clonotype appeared many times. This chain joins TRBV9 and TRBJ2-7, with TRBD2 identical over 9 bases. Germline loops: CDR1 SGDLS, CDR2 YYNGEE. The length of the CDR3 is 14 residues. V was pared by 3 bases and J by 6 bases, with 7 bases of the junction left unmatched. DNA for the CDR3: TGTGCCAGCAGCGGGGGACTAGCATCGGGCGAGCAGTACTTC. Its translation is CASSGGLASGEQYF.

This clonotype was detected only a few times. The chain employs TRBV12-3 or TRBV12-4 and TRBJ2-5; 10 bases map to TRBD1. J gave up 5 bases and V 5 bases, and 8 bases lay outside the gene matches. The CDR3 is 15 amino acids. CDR3 sequence (DNA): TGTGCCAGCAGTCGGACAGGGGGAACGGGGGAGACCCAGTACTTC. Amino acid sequence: CASSRTGGTGETQYF.

This clonotype was seen many times. The chain combines TRBV7-3 with TRBJ2-3, with TRBD2 matching 8 bases. Trimming at V came to 2 bases and at J to 4 bases, leaving 8 bases not matched to a gene. Germline loops: CDR1 SGHTA, CDR2 FQGTGA. CDR3 length equals 16 residues. CDR3 amino acids: CASSLGTSGPADTQYF. CDR3 sequence (DNA): TGTGCCAGCAGCTTAGGTACTAGCGGACCAGCAGATACGCAGTATTTT.

The chain employs TRBV4-3 and TRBJ1-1; 8 positions match TRBD1. Trimming cost V 1 base and J 6 bases; bases outside gene matches: 7. This CDR3 spans 15 amino acids. Germline V gene sequence: CDR1 LGHNA, CDR2 YSLEER. CDR3 protein: CASSQVQGAESEAFF. Written as DNA, the CDR3 is TGCGCCAGCAGCCAAGTCCAGGGGGCTGAGTCTGAAGCTTTCTTT.